This T cell receptor (beta chain) derives from a study of shared clonotypes between healthy human individuals. Germline V CDR1 and CDR2: MDHEN, SYDVKM. The V end lost 3 bases, the J end lost 5 bases, and 8 bases lay between the germline ends. This CDR3 has 13 residues. It was across several immunoSEQ plates that each subset's genomic DNA was evenly split. Replicate PCRs for sorted subsets used around 200 ng DNA; this equaled tens of thousands of T cell genomes. This table comes from immunoSEQ multiplex PCR, and its TCRdb copy is limited to in-frame clones, with some not included. The data hold about 700,000 clones, with approximately 79% observed a single time. Study observations and caveats: Memory subsets had estimated richness that was generally smaller than that of naive subsets.

About this clone: Its antigen remains unidentified.

This TCR derives from a woman between 25 and 40 years old in good health. The chain couples TRBV28 to TRBJ2-1; D remains unclear. Sequencing was performed on memory CD4+ T cells sorted from blood. Subset in this sample: CD45RA-negative fraction. The CDR3 nucleotides are TGTGCCAGCAGTTTGGTTCCGAACAATGAGCAGTTCTTC. It codes for CASSLVPNNEQFF.